This TCR beta chain was profiled in a study of blood T cell repertoires in COVID-19. Across the whole study: The United States, Italy and Spain were the sources of the acute and convalescent COVID-19 samples. T cells, B-cell-depleted T cells, or PBMCs supplied cDNA or gDNA.

CDR1 is SNHLY, CDR2 FYNNEI, per germline. CDR3 size: 13 residues. The germline V and J ends were trimmed by 6 bases and 11 bases, with 17 bases remaining between them. Original handling: Nucleated cell counts were estimated from reference gene primer amplification. Generated by immunoSEQ multiplex PCR, the TCRdb table keeps only in-frame clones and is missing some. The DNA was the basis for D and trimming; V, J and clone size are from that table. The sample records more than 150,000 clones, 80% to 90% being singletons. The sequence derives from a man between 65 and 85 years old with active or convalescent COVID-19. The rearrangement uses TRBV2 and TRBJ1-5, with a tentative D call TRBD1 (5 bases). The sample was peripheral blood. In DNA, the CDR3 is TGTGCCAGCAGCTTCGGGCAGGGAGGATCCCAGCATTTT. Amino acids: CASSFGQGGSQHF.